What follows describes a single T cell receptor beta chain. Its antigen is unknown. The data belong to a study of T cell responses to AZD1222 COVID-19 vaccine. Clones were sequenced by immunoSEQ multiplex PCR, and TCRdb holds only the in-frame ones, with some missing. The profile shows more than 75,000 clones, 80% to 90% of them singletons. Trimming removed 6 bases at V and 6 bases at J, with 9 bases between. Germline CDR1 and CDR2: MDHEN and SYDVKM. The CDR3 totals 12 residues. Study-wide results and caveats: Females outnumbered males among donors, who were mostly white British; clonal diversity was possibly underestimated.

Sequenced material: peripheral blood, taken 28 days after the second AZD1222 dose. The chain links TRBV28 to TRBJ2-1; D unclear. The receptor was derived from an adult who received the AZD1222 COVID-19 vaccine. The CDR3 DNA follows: TGTGCCAGCAGCTATCTACCCAATGAGCAGTTCTTC. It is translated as CASSYLPNEQFF. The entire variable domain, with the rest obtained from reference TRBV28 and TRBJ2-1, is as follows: DVKVTQSSRYLVKRTGEKVFLECVQDMDHENMFWYRQDPGLGLRLIYFSYDVKMKEKGDIPEGYSVSREKKERFSLILESASTNQTSMYLCASSYLPNEQFFGPGTRLTVL.